The rows below give T cell receptor beta chains drawn from one sample of a study of shared clonotypes between healthy human individuals. TCRdb's table, derived via immunoSEQ multiplex PCR, lists solely in-frame clones and lacks some. Here the sample spans more than 1.2 million clones, 98% being singletons. Sequenced input: naive CD4+ T cells sorted from blood. Receptors originate from a man younger than 45 in good health. Each CDR3 is given without its conserved first and last residue.

J,V,CDR3
TRBJ1-1,TRBV5-4,ASRGRGESTEAF
TRBJ2-2,TRBV9,ASSFVTSPNTGELF
TRBJ2-1,TRBV25-1,ASSEFRGSLNEQF
TRBJ1-1,TRBV5-1,ASSLEDPRDAEAF
TRBJ1-1,TRBV11-2,ASSSNTGRVNTEAF
TRBJ1-2,TRBV11-1,ASSPRQGDHGYT
TRBJ2-3,TRBV6-6,ASRWTSGAHATQY
TRBJ2-5,TRBV7-2,ASSRRGETQY
TRBJ1-4,TRBV6-5,ASRGVRELF
TRBJ1-1,TRBV29-1,SVHRVIMSTEAF
TRBJ2-5,TRBV5-1,ASSSDVQETQY
TRBJ2-3,TRBV9,ASSGSGRTDTQY
TRBJ2-5,TRBV18,ASSLQVRGATIQETQY
TRBJ1-1,TRBV6-6,ASSYSSVPNTEAF